This entry describes one T cell receptor beta chain. Antigen unknown. This sample was taken from a study of cytomegalovirus exposure and HLA in healthy donors. Study conclusions and caveats: Among TCR beta chains, those listed as cytomegalovirus-associated numbered more than 150.

The data were produced by immunoSEQ multiplex PCR, yet TCRdb's version contains in-frame clones alone and is incomplete. The repertoire has 150,000 to 200,000 clones, 75% to 90% of them found once; the top ten carry around a sixth. With V trimmed by 2 bases and J by 0 bases, 3 bases remained unmatched. The CDR3 contains 16 residues. The germline gives CDR1 SGHAT, CDR2 FQNNGV. The sequenced material came from PBMCs. The chain couples TRBV11-2 to TRBJ2-1; the match to TRBD2 covers 8 bases. This sequence originates from a man younger than 35 in good health and CMV-seropositive. The CDR3 reads CASSLSREASYNEQFF. In DNA form, the CDR3 reads TGTGCCAGCAGCTTATCGCGGGAGGCCTCCTACAATGAGCAGTTCTTC.